This T cell receptor beta chain was recovered during a study of regulatory T cells in long-lasting Graves disease. Study details: Duration of antithyroid drug therapy among newly diagnosed Graves' patients was under 3 months.

At least ten counts were recorded for this clonotype. Antigen unknown. With 4 bases removed from V and 3 bases from J, the gap between germline ends came to 7 bases. The CDR3 length is 12 residues. Germline CDR1 reads SNHLY; CDR2 reads FYNNEI. Libraries of TCR beta came from iRepertoire HTBI primers plus Arm-PCR of CDR3 regions. TCRdb processed the multiplex PCR reads anew with MiXCR; each CDR3 protein has one entry. The sample has 200,000 to 250,000 distinct CDR3 sequences, roughly 21% seen once. Overall study results and limits: Persistent disease preferred TRBV28, TRBJ1-2 and TRBJ2-5; new disease, TRBV20-1 and TRBJ2-1.

Time point defined: newly diagnosed GD, antithyroid drugs for less than 3 months. The TCR library was prepared using RNA isolated from PBMCs. The TCR comes from a female donor with Graves disease. The source was peripheral blood mononuclear cells (PBMCs), collected at new diagnosis, from a patient treated with antithyroid drugs. The chain combines TRBV2 with TRBJ2-7; no reliable D call. The CDR3 region is CASSVVGYEQYF. CDR3 nucleotide sequence: TGTGCCAGCAGTGTTGTAGGCTACGAGCAGTACTTC.